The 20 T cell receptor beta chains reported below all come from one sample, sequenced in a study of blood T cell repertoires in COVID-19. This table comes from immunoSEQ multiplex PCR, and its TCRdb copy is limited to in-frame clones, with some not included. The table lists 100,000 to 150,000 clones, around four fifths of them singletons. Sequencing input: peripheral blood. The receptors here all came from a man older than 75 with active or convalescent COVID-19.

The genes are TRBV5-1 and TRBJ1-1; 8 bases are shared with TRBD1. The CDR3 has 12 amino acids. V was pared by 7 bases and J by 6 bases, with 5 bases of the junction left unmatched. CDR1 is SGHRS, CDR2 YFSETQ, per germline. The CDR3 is CASAQQGAEAFF. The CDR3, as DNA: TGCGCCAGCGCCCAACAGGGGGCTGAAGCTTTCTTT.

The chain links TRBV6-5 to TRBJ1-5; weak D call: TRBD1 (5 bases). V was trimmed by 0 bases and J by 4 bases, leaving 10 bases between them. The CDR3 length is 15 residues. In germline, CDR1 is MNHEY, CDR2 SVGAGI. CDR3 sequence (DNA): TGTGCCAGCAGTTACTCGAGACGGGGGAATCAGCCCCAGCATTTT. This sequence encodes CASSYSRRGNQPQHF.

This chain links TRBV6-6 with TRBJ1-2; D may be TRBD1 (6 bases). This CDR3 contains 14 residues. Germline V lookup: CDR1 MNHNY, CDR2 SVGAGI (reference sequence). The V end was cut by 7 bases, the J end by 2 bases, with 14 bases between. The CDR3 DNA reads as TGTGCCAGCAAGATTGACAGGTACAACTATGGCTACACCTTC. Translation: CASKIDRYNYGYTF.

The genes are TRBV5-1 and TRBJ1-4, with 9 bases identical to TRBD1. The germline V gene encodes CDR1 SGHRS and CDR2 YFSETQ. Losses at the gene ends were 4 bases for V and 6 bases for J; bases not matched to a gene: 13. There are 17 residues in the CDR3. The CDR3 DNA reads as TGCGCCAGCAGCGTTGGGATAACAGGGGGCCTAGATGAAAAACTGTTTTTT. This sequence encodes CASSVGITGGLDEKLFF.

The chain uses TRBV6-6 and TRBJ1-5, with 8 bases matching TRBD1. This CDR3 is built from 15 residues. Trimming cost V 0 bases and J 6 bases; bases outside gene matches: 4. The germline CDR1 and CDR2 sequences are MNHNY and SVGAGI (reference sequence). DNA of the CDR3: TGTGCCAGCAGTTACTCGGGAGGACAGGGTCAGCCCCAGCATTTT. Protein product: CASSYSGGQGQPQHF.

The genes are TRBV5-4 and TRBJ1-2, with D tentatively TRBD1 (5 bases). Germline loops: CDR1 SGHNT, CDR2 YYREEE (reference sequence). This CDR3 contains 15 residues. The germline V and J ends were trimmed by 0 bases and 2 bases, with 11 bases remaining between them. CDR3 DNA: TGTGCCAGCAGCTTGGGTCAGACAGCCAACTATGGCTACACCTTC. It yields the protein CASSLGQTANYGYTF.

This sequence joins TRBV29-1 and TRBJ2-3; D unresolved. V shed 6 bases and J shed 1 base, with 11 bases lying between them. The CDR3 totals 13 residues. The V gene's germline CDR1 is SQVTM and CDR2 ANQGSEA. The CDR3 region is CSVSLLGTDTQYF. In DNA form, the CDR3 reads TGCAGCGTCTCACTCCTGGGCACAGATACGCAGTATTTT.

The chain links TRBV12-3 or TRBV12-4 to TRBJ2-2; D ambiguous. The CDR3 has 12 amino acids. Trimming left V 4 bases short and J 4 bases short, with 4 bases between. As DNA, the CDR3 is TGTGCCAGCAGTTCCTCCACCGGGGAGCTGTTTTTT. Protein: CASSSSTGELFF.

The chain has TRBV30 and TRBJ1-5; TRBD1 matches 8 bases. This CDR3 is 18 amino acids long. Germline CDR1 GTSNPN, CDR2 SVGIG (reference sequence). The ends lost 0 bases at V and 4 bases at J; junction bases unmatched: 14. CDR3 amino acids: CAWSVWAGGRIANQPQHF. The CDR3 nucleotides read TGTGCCTGGAGTGTATGGGCAGGGGGCCGTATAGCAAATCAGCCCCAGCATTTT.

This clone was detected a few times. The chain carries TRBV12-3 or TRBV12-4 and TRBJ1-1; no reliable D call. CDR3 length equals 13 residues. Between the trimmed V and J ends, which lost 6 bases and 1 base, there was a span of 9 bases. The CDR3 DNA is TGTGCCAGCAGGGGAGAAGGGAACACTGAAGCTTTCTTT. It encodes CASRGEGNTEAFF.

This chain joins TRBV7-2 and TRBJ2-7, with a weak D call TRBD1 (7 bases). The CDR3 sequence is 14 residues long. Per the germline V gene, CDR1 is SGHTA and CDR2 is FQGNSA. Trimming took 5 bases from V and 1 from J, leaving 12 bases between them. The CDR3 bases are TGTGCCAGCAGCGCGGGGACAGTGTCCTACGAGCAGTACTTC. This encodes CASSAGTVSYEQYF.

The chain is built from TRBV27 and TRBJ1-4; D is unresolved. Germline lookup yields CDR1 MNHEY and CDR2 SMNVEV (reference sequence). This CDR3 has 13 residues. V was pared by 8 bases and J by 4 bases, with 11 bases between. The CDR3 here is CASRSSINEKLFF. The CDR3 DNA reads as TGTGCCAGCCGGAGCAGTATTAATGAAAAACTGTTTTTT.

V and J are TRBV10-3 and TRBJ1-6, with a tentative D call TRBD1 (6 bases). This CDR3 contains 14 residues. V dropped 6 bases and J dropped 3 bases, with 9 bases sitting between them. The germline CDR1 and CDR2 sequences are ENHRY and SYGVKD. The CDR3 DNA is TGTGCCATCAGGACAGGAGACTATAATTCACCCCTCCACTTT. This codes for CAIRTGDYNSPLHF.

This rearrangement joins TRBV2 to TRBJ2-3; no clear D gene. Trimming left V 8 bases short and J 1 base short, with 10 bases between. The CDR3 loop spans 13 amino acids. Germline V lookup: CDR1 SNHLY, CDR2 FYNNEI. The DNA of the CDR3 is TGTGCCAGCCTCTACTTGGGCACAGATACGCAGTATTTT. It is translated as CASLYLGTDTQYF.

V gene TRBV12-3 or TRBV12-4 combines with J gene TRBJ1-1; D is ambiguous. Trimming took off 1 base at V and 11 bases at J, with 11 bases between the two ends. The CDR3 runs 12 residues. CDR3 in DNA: TGTGCCAGCAGTTTAGTAGGGTCGGGGGCTTTCTTT. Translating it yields CASSLVGSGAFF.

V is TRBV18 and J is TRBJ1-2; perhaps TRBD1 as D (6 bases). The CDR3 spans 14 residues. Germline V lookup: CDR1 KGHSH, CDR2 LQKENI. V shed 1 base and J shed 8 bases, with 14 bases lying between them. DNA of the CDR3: TGTGCCAGCTCACCACAAGCGACAGGCGGCGGCTACACCTTC. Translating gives CASSPQATGGGYTF.

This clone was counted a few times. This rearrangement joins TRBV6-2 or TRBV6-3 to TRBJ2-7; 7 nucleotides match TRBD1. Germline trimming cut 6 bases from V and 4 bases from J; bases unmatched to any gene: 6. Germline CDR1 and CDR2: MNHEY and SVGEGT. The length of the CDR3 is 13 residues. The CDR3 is CASSLTGRYEQYF. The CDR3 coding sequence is TGTGCCAGCAGCCTGACAGGGCGGTACGAGCAGTACTTC.

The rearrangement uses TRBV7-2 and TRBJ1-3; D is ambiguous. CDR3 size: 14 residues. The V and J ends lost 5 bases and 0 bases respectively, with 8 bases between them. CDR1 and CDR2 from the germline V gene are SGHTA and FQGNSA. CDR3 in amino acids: CASSQQPSGNTIYF. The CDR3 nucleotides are TGTGCCAGCAGCCAACAGCCCTCTGGAAACACCATATATTTT.

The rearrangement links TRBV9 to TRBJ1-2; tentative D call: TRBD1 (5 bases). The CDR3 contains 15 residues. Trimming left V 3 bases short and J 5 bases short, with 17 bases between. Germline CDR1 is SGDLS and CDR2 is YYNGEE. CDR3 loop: CASSDPTGLMYGYTF. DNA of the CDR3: TGTGCCAGCAGCGATCCTACAGGTCTAATGTATGGCTACACCTTC.

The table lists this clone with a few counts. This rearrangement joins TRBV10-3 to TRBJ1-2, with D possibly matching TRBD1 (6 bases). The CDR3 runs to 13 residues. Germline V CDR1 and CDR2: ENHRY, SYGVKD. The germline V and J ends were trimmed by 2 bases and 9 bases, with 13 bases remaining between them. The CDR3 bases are TGTGCCATCAGTGAGGTCCTACAGGGCAGCTACACCTTC. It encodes CAISEVLQGSYTF.